This TCR beta chain originates from a study of radiation and T cells in renal cell carcinoma. Overall study results and limits: Dominant CDR3 motifs occupied more repertoire in irradiated than control tumors. Sampling covered only about 0.97 g of each tumor. In nephrectomy-only tumors, top 100 clonotypes averaged roughly 45%, versus about 54% irradiated.

As to treatment: treatment-naive control, cytoreductive nephrectomy. TCRdb keeps only in-frame clones here, not all; method: immunoSEQ multiplex PCR. The sample lists 20,000 to 25,000 clones, nearly 55% occurring once. From germline, CDR1 is SGHNT and CDR2 YENEEA. The CDR3 totals 16 residues. V was pared by 0 bases and J by 0 bases, with 9 bases between. As regards this clone: Its antigen is unknown.

The J gene is TRBJ1-3, the V gene TRBV11-3, with a weak D call TRBD1 (5 bases). The source was tumor tissue, collected from a patient whose treatment was nephrectomy without radiotherapy. The clonotype originates from a human donor with renal cell carcinoma. CDR3 DNA: TGTGCCAGCAGCTTAGAAGATGGGACCTCTGGAAACACCATATATTTT. Protein product: CASSLEDGTSGNTIYF.